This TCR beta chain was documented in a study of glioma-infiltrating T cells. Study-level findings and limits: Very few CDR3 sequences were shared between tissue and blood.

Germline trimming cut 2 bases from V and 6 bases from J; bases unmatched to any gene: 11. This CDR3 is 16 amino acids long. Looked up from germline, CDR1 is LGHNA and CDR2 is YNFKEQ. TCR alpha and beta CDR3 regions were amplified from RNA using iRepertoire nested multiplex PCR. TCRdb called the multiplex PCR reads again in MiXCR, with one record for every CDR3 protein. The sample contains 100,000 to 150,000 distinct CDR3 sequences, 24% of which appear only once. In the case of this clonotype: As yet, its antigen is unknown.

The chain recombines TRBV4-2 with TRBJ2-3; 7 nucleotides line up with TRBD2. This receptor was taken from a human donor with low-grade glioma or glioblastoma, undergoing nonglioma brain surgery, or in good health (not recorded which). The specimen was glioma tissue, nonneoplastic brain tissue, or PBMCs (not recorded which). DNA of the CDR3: TGTGCCAGCAGCCAATCTACTAGCGCCCGCTTGGATACGCAGTATTTT. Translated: CASSQSTSARLDTQYF.